Listed here are 25 T cell receptor beta chains from one sample, sequenced in a study of T cell responses to AZD1222 COVID-19 vaccine. Repertoires were generated with immunoSEQ multiplex PCR, while TCRdb's copy carries only in-frame clones and drops some. The sample holds 150,000 or so clones, 85% to 90% seen once. The specimen was peripheral blood, collected on day 0 of AZD1222 vaccination. The receptor source for this set is an adult in good health.

The gene calls are TRBV3-1 (or the pseudogene TRBV3-2) and TRBJ2-3, with unresolved D. CDR3 size: 15 residues. Per the germline V gene, CDR1 is LGHDT and CDR2 is YNNKEL (reference sequence). V was cut by 1 base and J by 6 bases, with 14 bases left in between. DNA of the CDR3: TGTGCCAGCAGCCAAGTTAGGTCCCCCGACGATACGCAGTATTTT. Amino acid sequence: CASSQVRSPDDTQYF.

This clone was counted a single time. V and J are TRBV6-2 or TRBV6-3 and TRBJ1-1; D is possibly TRBD1 (6 bases). Trimming left V 7 bases short and J 1 base short, with 22 bases between. The CDR3 sequence is 17 residues long. Germline assignment: CDR1 MNHEY and CDR2 SVGEGT. CDR3 coding DNA: TGTGCCAGCACCCCAATGGGGGGCGTCTCTCGGAACACTGAAGCTTTCTTT. Translation gives CASTPMGGVSRNTEAFF.

This sequence joins TRBV15 and TRBJ2-2; a possible D gene is TRBD2 (5 bases). Trimming removed 1 base from V and 3 bases from J, with 9 bases in between. The germline V gene encodes CDR1 LNHNV and CDR2 YYDKDF (reference sequence). The CDR3 consists of 15 residues. The CDR3 coding sequence is TGTGCCACCAGCAGAGGGGTTAGCGACACCGGGGAGCTGTTTTTT. It codes for CATSRGVSDTGELFF.

CDR3 sequence reads: CASSTGTQGNGYTF. The CDR3, as DNA: TGCGCCAGCAGTACCGGGACCCAAGGGAATGGCTACACCTTC. The rearrangement links TRBV4-3 to TRBJ1-2, with D tentatively TRBD1 (5 bases). V shed 6 bases and J shed 6 bases, with 17 bases lying between them. CDR3 size: 14 residues. Germline values: CDR1 LGHNA, CDR2 YSLEER.

This sequence joins TRBV6-2 or TRBV6-3 and TRBJ2-7; D is unclear. The germline gives CDR1 MNHEY, CDR2 SVGEGT. The CDR3 totals 14 residues. Trimming cost V 7 bases and J 2 bases, with 15 bases left between them. CDR3 in amino acids: CASTPVEHAYEQYF. CDR3 coding DNA: TGTGCCAGCACCCCGGTGGAGCACGCCTACGAGCAGTACTTC.

In this sample, this clone is medium-sized (0.01 to 0.1%). The CDR3 sequence is CASSLDTGGRNEQFF. The CDR3 nucleotides are TGTGCCAGCAGCTTGGATACAGGGGGACGCAATGAGCAGTTCTTC. This rearrangement joins TRBV5-8 to TRBJ2-1; 8 bases align to TRBD1. This CDR3 contains 15 residues. The trim removed 0 bases at V and 6 bases at J, leaving 5 bases unmatched. Germline assignment: CDR1 SGHTS and CDR2 YDEGEE.

This chain joins TRBV28 and TRBJ2-7; 10 bases agree with TRBD1. The trim removed 4 bases at V and 1 base at J, leaving 10 bases unmatched. The germline V gene has CDR1 MDHEN and CDR2 SYDVKM. The CDR3 sequence is 17 residues long. This CDR3 is CASSSGGQGKYSYEQYF. Written as DNA, the CDR3 is TGTGCCAGCAGTTCCGGGGGACAGGGGAAATATTCCTACGAGCAGTACTTC.

The chain recombines TRBV21-1 with TRBJ1-2; the tabulated D call, TRBD1, remains unverified against the DNA. TRBV21-1 is a pseudogene locus. This CDR3 is 19 amino acids long. In nucleotides, the CDR3 is TGTGCCAGCAGCAAAGGGATCCGCAGGGTTTCCGTAAAGGACTATGGCTACACCTTC. This encodes CASSKGIRRVSVKDYGYTF.

To note about this clone: Since a much larger clone is just one base distant, this may be a read error. The rearrangement uses TRBV28 and TRBJ1-1; D is unclear. V lost 3 bases and J 1 base, leaving 6 bases between the germline ends. Germline V gene lookup returns CDR1 MDHEN and CDR2 SYDVKM. The CDR3 covers 13 residues. The CDR3 protein is CASSFVQNTEAFF. CDR3 sequence (DNA): TGTGCCAGCAGTTTTGTACAGAACACTGAAGCTTTCTTT.

The V and J genes are TRBV6-4 and TRBJ1-1; no firm D call. The V end was cut by 0 bases, the J end by 12 bases, with 14 bases between. The CDR3 runs 13 residues. Germline V gives CDR1 MRHNA, CDR2 SNTAGT. CDR3 bases: TGTGCCAGCAGTGACTCGCGATACAGCGAGACTTTCTTT. Encoded protein: CASSDSRYSETFF.

The V gene is TRBV2, the J gene TRBJ1-1; TRBD1 is a possible D gene (5 bases). Germline assignment: CDR1 SNHLY and CDR2 FYNNEI. V was trimmed by 1 base and J by 5 bases, leaving 20 bases between them. The length of the CDR3 is 17 residues. The CDR3 loop reads CASSEGGGWGRTTEAFF. CDR3 DNA: TGTGCCAGCAGTGAAGGGGGTGGTTGGGGGAGAACAACTGAAGCTTTCTTT. The complete variable domain, with remaining parts taken from reference TRBV2 and TRBJ1-1, reads EPEVTQTPSHQVTQMGQEVILRCVPISNHLYFYWYRQILGQKVEFLVSFYNNEISEKSEIFDDQFSVERPDGSNFTLKIRSTKLEDSAMYFCASSEGGGWGRTTEAFFGQGTRLTVV.

The CDR3 here is CASSVGPGAATEAFF. The CDR3, as DNA: TGTGCCAGCAGCGTAGGTCCGGGAGCAGCCACTGAAGCTTTCTTT. V gene TRBV9 combines with J gene TRBJ1-1; D unresolved. CDR3 length: 15 residues. V lost 0 bases, J lost 4 bases, and 13 bases lay in between. CDR1 SGDLS and CDR2 YYNGEE come from the germline V gene. Complete variable domain (other parts from reference TRBV9 and TRBJ1-1): DSGVTQTPKHLITATGQRVTLRCSPRSGDLSVYWYQQSLDQGLQFLIQYYNGEERAKGNILERFSAQQFPDLHSELNLSSLELGDSALYFCASSVGPGAATEAFFGQGTRLTVV.

This chain joins TRBV3-1 (or the pseudogene TRBV3-2) and TRBJ2-3, with 11 nucleotides matching TRBD2. There are 18 residues in the CDR3. V gave up 4 bases and J gave up 0 bases; unmatched junction bases: 9. The germline V gene encodes CDR1 LGHDT and CDR2 YNNKEL (reference sequence). The CDR3 bases are TGTGCCAGCAGCCCCCGGCTAGCGGGGGGAACTAGCACAGATACGCAGTATTTT. Translating it yields CASSPRLAGGTSTDTQYF.

The V gene is TRBV9, the J gene TRBJ2-1; TRBD2 might be the D (5 bases). There are 13 residues in the CDR3. The V and J ends lost 6 bases and 7 bases respectively, with 14 bases between them. From germline, CDR1 is SGDLS and CDR2 YYNGEE. CDR3: CASKNPRGNEQFF. DNA for the CDR3: TGTGCCAGCAAGAACCCGAGAGGGAATGAGCAGTTCTTC.

The chain is built from TRBV6-1 and TRBJ1-2; no definite D call. CDR3 size: 14 residues. V gave up 2 bases and J gave up 4 bases, with 11 bases separating them. Germline V gene data show CDR1 as MNHNS and CDR2 as SASEGT. The CDR3 DNA reads TGTGCCAGCAGTGAATGGAATAGCGGCTATGGCTACACCTTC. Translation: CASSEWNSGYGYTF.

The CDR3 sequence is CASSPGQARQETQYF. CDR3 sequence (DNA): TGTGCCAGCAGCCCGGGACAGGCGCGCCAAGAGACCCAGTACTTC. J is TRBJ2-5 and V is TRBV5-4; the match to TRBD1 covers 8 bases. This CDR3 comprises 15 residues. Germline CDR1 reads SGHNT; CDR2 reads YYREEE (reference sequence). After removal of 4 bases from V and 1 base from J, the junction contained 6 bases not matched to a gene.

V and J are TRBV7-2 and TRBJ1-2; D unresolved. CDR1 and CDR2 (germline): SGHTA, FQGNSA. CDR3 length equals 14 residues. With 2 bases removed from V and 5 bases from J, the gap between germline ends came to 12 bases. The CDR3 sequence is CASSLFGPTYGYTF. The CDR3 nucleotides read TGTGCCAGCAGCTTATTCGGGCCGACTTATGGCTACACCTTC. The full variable domain, rest sourced from reference TRBV7-2 and TRBJ1-2, is GAGVSQSPSNKVTEKGKDVELRCDPISGHTALYWYRQSLGQGLEFLIYFQGNSAPDKSGLPSDRFSAERTGGSVSTLTIQRTQQEDSAVYLCASSLFGPTYGYTFGSGTRLTVV.

V is TRBV3-1 (or the pseudogene TRBV3-2) and J is TRBJ1-2; a possible D gene is TRBD1 (5 bases). The CDR3 runs to 14 residues. The germline gives CDR1 LGHDT, CDR2 YNNKEL (reference sequence). Deletions cut 4 bases from V and 4 bases from J, with 13 bases between. The CDR3 DNA sequence: TGTGCCAGCAGCCGCGTAAGGGGCCGCTATGGCTACACCTTC. This codes for CASSRVRGRYGYTF.

The chain combines TRBV28 with TRBJ1-3; the D gene is possibly TRBD1 (5 bases). Germline V gene sequence: CDR1 MDHEN, CDR2 SYDVKM. Trimming cost V 5 bases and J 0 bases, with 14 bases left between them. This CDR3 spans 16 amino acids. This CDR3 reads CASSGPGRASGNTIYF. The CDR3 DNA is TGTGCCAGCAGTGGACCGGGACGCGCCTCTGGAAACACCATATATTTT.

DNA for the CDR3: TGTGCCAGCAGCCCTTGGGACACCTATCAGCCCCAGCATTTT. Encoded protein: CASSPWDTYQPQHF. The V gene is TRBV7-9, the J gene TRBJ1-5; perhaps TRBD1 as D (6 bases). Germline CDR1 and CDR2: SEHNR and FQNEAQ (reference sequence). V shed 5 bases and J shed 5 bases, with 13 bases lying between them. The CDR3 covers 14 residues.

J is TRBJ2-5 and V is TRBV7-9, with 13 bases identical to TRBD2. The CDR3 length is 14 residues. The V and J ends lost 3 bases and 5 bases, in that order; junction bases with no gene match: 0. Per germline, CDR1 SEHNR and CDR2 FQNEAQ (reference sequence). CDR3 bases: TGTGCCAGCAGCTTGACTAGCGGGGGGGAGACCCAGTACTTC. Its protein is CASSLTSGGETQYF.

The chain recombines TRBV11-3 with TRBJ2-2; 7 positions agree with TRBD1. The V gene's germline CDR1 is SGHNT and CDR2 YENEEA. Trimming at V came to 2 bases and at J to 4 bases, leaving 7 bases not matched to a gene. The CDR3 has 16 amino acids. CDR3: CASSLRRGQSTGELFF. CDR3 coding DNA: TGTGCCAGCAGCTTAAGAAGGGGGCAGAGCACCGGGGAGCTGTTTTTT.

This chain links TRBV4-3 with TRBJ2-7, with TRBD1 identical over 9 bases. The germline V gene encodes CDR1 LGHNA and CDR2 YSLEER. V gave up 4 bases and J gave up 7 bases; unmatched junction bases: 5. The CDR3 sequence is 13 residues long. CDR3 loop: CASSPTGGGEQYF. In nucleotides, the CDR3 is TGCGCCAGCAGCCCCACAGGGGGCGGGGAGCAGTACTTC.

The chain recombines TRBV6-5 with TRBJ1-4, with D unclear. This CDR3 region has 14 residues. Trimming cost V 7 bases and J 8 bases, with 17 bases left between them. Germline CDR1 reads MNHEY; CDR2 reads SVGAGI. Here the CDR3 DNA reads TGTGCCAGCAATCCAAAGATTACGGCCGAAAAACTGTTTTTT. Protein product: CASNPKITAEKLFF.

This chain uses TRBV2 with TRBJ1-2; 8 nucleotides agree with TRBD1. Germline assignment: CDR1 SNHLY and CDR2 FYNNEI. The J segment lost 2 bases and the V segment lost 7 bases, leaving 6 bases of the junction unmatched. The CDR3 has 14 residues. The DNA of the CDR3 is TGTGCCAGCAAGGGCCAGGGGGCCAACTATGGCTACACCTTC. As protein: CASKGQGANYGYTF. Drawing the rest from reference TRBV2 and TRBJ1-2, the complete variable domain is EPEVTQTPSHQVTQMGQEVILRCVPISNHLYFYWYRQILGQKVEFLVSFYNNEISEKSEIFDDQFSVERPDGSNFTLKIRSTKLEDSAMYFCASKGQGANYGYTFGSGTRLTVV.